The T cell receptor beta chain described here comes from a study of blood T cell repertoires in COVID-19. Study-level information: Acute-phase and convalescent COVID-19 samples originated in the United States, Italy and Spain. The cDNA or gDNA used as material had been derived from T cells, B-cell-depleted T cells, or PBMCs.

The germline CDR1 and CDR2 sequences are SEHNR and FQNEAQ (reference sequence). Trimming cost V 5 bases and J 5 bases, with 22 bases left between them. The CDR3 is 16 residues long. Profiling relied on immunoSEQ multiplex PCR, and the TCRdb table lists in-frame clones only, not all of them. In the table there are approximately 180,000 clones, roughly 85% of which are singletons. The chain has TRBV7-9 and TRBJ2-7; possible D gene TRBD1, 5 bases. This receptor was obtained from a human donor with active or convalescent COVID-19. The donor label of this sample is uncertain. Material: peripheral blood. CDR3: CASSDQGTGLWNEQYF. CDR3 nucleotides: TGTGCCAGCAGCGACCAGGGCACCGGTTTATGGAACGAGCAGTACTTC. The full variable domain, with the rest looked up from reference TRBV7-9 and TRBJ2-7, is DTGVSQNPRHKITKRGQNVTFRCDPISEHNRLYWYRQTLGQGPEFLTYFQNEAQLEKSRLLSDRFSAERPKGSFSTLEIQRTEQGDSAMYLCASSDQGTGLWNEQYFGPGTRLTVT.